These T cell receptor beta chains were read from a single sample in a study of OX40 agonist ivuxolimab in advanced cancers. Method: immunoSEQ multiplex PCR; TCRdb's copy keeps in-frame clones and lacks some. In the table there are around 50,000 clones, 70% to 80% of which are singletons. The sample was CD4+ or CD8+ T cells sorted from blood, taken in a trial of the OX40 agonist ivuxolimab. The receptors derive from an adult with an advanced solid tumor such as melanoma, head and neck, liver or kidney cancer. CDR3s include the opening cysteine and the closing phenylalanine or tryptophan. The order of the fields is clone size, D gene, J gene, CDR3 length, V gene, CDR3 DNA, CDR3 protein. The D gene is left open where the match is weak. Only some rows state a clone size, as once, few, many or a class for expanded clones.

clone size: NA; D gene: NA; J gene: TRBJ1-2; CDR3 length: 13; V gene: TRBV19; CDR3 DNA: TGTGCCAGTAGTCCTGGGGCGTACTATGGCTACACCTTC; CDR3 protein: CASSPGAYYGYTF
clone size: NA; D gene: TRBD1; J gene: TRBJ1-2; CDR3 length: 15; V gene: TRBV10-3; CDR3 DNA: TGTGCCAGCAGTCCTAGACAGGGGAGGCCCTATGGCTACACCTTC; CDR3 protein: CASSPRQGRPYGYTF
clone size: NA; D gene: NA; J gene: TRBJ2-2; CDR3 length: 22; V gene: TRBV9; CDR3 DNA: TGTGCCAGCAGCGTAGAGGGGATCAGTTCGGGGTCTAAAACTGCGAACACCGGGGAGCTGTTTTTT; CDR3 protein: CASSVEGISSGSKTANTGELFF
clone size: NA; D gene: TRBD1; J gene: TRBJ1-2; CDR3 length: 16; V gene: TRBV28; CDR3 DNA: TGTGCCAGCAATTCGGGACAGGGACTATGGTCGCATGGCTACACCTTC; CDR3 protein: CASNSGQGLWSHGYTF
clone size: NA; D gene: NA; J gene: TRBJ2-6; CDR3 length: 15; V gene: TRBV5-4; CDR3 DNA: TGTGCCAGCAGCTTGACAGGGCCTGGGGCCAACGTCCTGACTTTC; CDR3 protein: CASSLTGPGANVLTF
clone size: NA; D gene: NA; J gene: TRBJ2-3; CDR3 length: 20; V gene: TRBV6-1; CDR3 DNA: TGTGCCAGCAGTGAACGCCCTAGTTCACGCACCATGACTAGCACAGATACGCAGTATTTT; CDR3 protein: CASSERPSSRTMTSTDTQYF
clone size: NA; D gene: NA; J gene: TRBJ2-1; CDR3 length: 17; V gene: TRBV28; CDR3 DNA: TGTGCCAGCAGTTCTTTTCCGGGCCGCGCGAACGACAATGAGCAGTTCTTC; CDR3 protein: CASSSFPGRANDNEQFF
clone size: NA; D gene: NA; J gene: TRBJ1-1; CDR3 length: 15; V gene: TRBV5-1; CDR3 DNA: TGCGCCAGCAGCTCTTCGAGGGCAGCGATCACTGAAGCTTTCTTT; CDR3 protein: CASSSSRAAITEAFF
clone size: few; D gene: TRBD2; J gene: TRBJ2-5; CDR3 length: 14; V gene: TRBV19; CDR3 DNA: TGTGCCAGTAGTCTTAGCGGGAGAGCCGAGACCCAGTACTTC; CDR3 protein: CASSLSGRAETQYF
clone size: once; D gene: TRBD1; J gene: TRBJ1-2; CDR3 length: 15; V gene: TRBV7-2; CDR3 DNA: TGTGCCAGCACCCAACCCTGGCGGACAGGGGAAGGCTACACCTTC; CDR3 protein: CASTQPWRTGEGYTF
clone size: once; D gene: TRBD2; J gene: TRBJ2-1; CDR3 length: 15; V gene: TRBV2; CDR3 DNA: TGTGCCAGCAGTGATTGGGCTAGCGGGAACAATGAGCAGTTCTTC; CDR3 protein: CASSDWASGNNEQFF
clone size: NA; D gene: TRBD2; J gene: TRBJ2-3; CDR3 length: 16; V gene: TRBV27; CDR3 DNA: TGTGCCAGCAGTTCCCCCCTAGCGGGGGGCACAGATACGCAGTATTTT; CDR3 protein: CASSSPLAGGTDTQYF
clone size: few; D gene: NA; J gene: TRBJ1-5; CDR3 length: 14; V gene: TRBV10-3; CDR3 DNA: TGTGCCATCAGTGAGTCGGGACCTAATCAGCCCCAGCATTTT; CDR3 protein: CAISESGPNQPQHF
clone size: few; D gene: NA; J gene: TRBJ2-1; CDR3 length: 16; V gene: TRBV28; CDR3 DNA: TGTGCCAGCAGTTTGTCCGGGAATCTCGGGTCCTATGAGCAGTTCTTC; CDR3 protein: CASSLSGNLGSYEQFF
clone size: NA; D gene: NA; J gene: TRBJ1-1; CDR3 length: 13; V gene: TRBV27; CDR3 DNA: TGTGCCAGCAGACCCCGGGCGCCCACTGAAGCTTTCTTT; CDR3 protein: CASRPRAPTEAFF
clone size: few; D gene: TRBD2; J gene: TRBJ2-1; CDR3 length: 17; V gene: TRBV7-8; CDR3 DNA: TGTGCCAGCAGCCCAGCGTACCAGCGGGAGGGCCTGGATGAGCAGTTCTTC; CDR3 protein: CASSPAYQREGLDEQFF
clone size: NA; D gene: NA; J gene: TRBJ1-6; CDR3 length: 16; V gene: TRBV5-8; CDR3 DNA: TGTGCCAGCCCCTTGGGGACAAGAAAACTCAATTCACCCCTCCACTTT; CDR3 protein: CASPLGTRKLNSPLHF
clone size: NA; D gene: TRBD2; J gene: TRBJ2-6; CDR3 length: 16; V gene: TRBV9; CDR3 DNA: TGTGCCAGCACCGGTGAGGGAGGGCCTGGGGCCAACGTCCTGACTTTC; CDR3 protein: CASTGEGGPGANVLTF
clone size: NA; D gene: NA; J gene: TRBJ2-3; CDR3 length: 16; V gene: TRBV12-5; CDR3 DNA: TGTGCTAGTGGTTTGGTAGGGCAGGAGTTGATCGTTACGCAGTATTTT; CDR3 protein: CASGLVGQELIVTQYF
clone size: NA; D gene: NA; J gene: TRBJ2-7; CDR3 length: 11; V gene: TRBV5-8; CDR3 DNA: TGTGCCAGCAGGGTAGGCTACGAGCAGTACTTC; CDR3 protein: CASRVGYEQYF
clone size: NA; D gene: TRBD2; J gene: TRBJ2-1; CDR3 length: 14; V gene: TRBV4-1; CDR3 DNA: TGCGCCAGCAGCCAAGAGAGGGAGGGCGGGGAGCAGTTCTTC; CDR3 protein: CASSQEREGGEQFF
clone size: NA; D gene: NA; J gene: TRBJ1-1; CDR3 length: 13; V gene: TRBV7-9; CDR3 DNA: TGTGCCAGCAGCCCCACTCCGAACACTGAAGCTTTCTTT; CDR3 protein: CASSPTPNTEAFF
clone size: NA; D gene: TRBD1; J gene: TRBJ1-2; CDR3 length: 13; V gene: TRBV14; CDR3 DNA: TGTGCCAGCAGCCCGGGGACAGGGTGGCGCTACACCTTC; CDR3 protein: CASSPGTGWRYTF
clone size: NA; D gene: NA; J gene: TRBJ1-1; CDR3 length: 13; V gene: TRBV27; CDR3 DNA: TGTGCCAGCAGTTTAGTAGGGGGCACTGAAGCTTTCTTT; CDR3 protein: CASSLVGGTEAFF
clone size: NA; D gene: NA; J gene: TRBJ2-1; CDR3 length: 11; V gene: TRBV6-9; CDR3 DNA: TGTGCCAGCACTGGGTACAATGAGCAGTTCTTC; CDR3 protein: CASTGYNEQFF
clone size: NA; D gene: NA; J gene: TRBJ1-2; CDR3 length: 11; V gene: TRBV28; CDR3 DNA: TGTGCCAGCAGCTCTCGGGGTGGCTACACCTTC; CDR3 protein: CASSSRGGYTF
clone size: once; D gene: NA; J gene: TRBJ2-5; CDR3 length: 13; V gene: TRBV6-5; CDR3 DNA: TGTGCCAGCAGGAGGGGTGCGGGGGAGACCCAGTACTTC; CDR3 protein: CASRRGAGETQYF
clone size: few; D gene: NA; J gene: TRBJ2-2; CDR3 length: 16; V gene: TRBV11-1; CDR3 DNA: TGTGCCAGCCTTCCCCGACCGCCGAGGGACACCGGGGAGCTGTTTTTT; CDR3 protein: CASLPRPPRDTGELFF
clone size: few; D gene: NA; J gene: TRBJ1-5; CDR3 length: 12; V gene: TRBV10-3; CDR3 DNA: TGTGCCTCGGGGCAGGACAATCAGCCCCAGCATTTT; CDR3 protein: CASGQDNQPQHF
clone size: NA; D gene: TRBD2; J gene: TRBJ2-5; CDR3 length: 16; V gene: TRBV27; CDR3 DNA: TGTGCCAGCAGTTTTGGGAGGTCAGCGGGGCAAGAGACCCAGTACTTC; CDR3 protein: CASSFGRSAGQETQYF
clone size: NA; D gene: NA; J gene: TRBJ2-2; CDR3 length: 15; V gene: TRBV7-9; CDR3 DNA: TGTGCCAGCAGCTCTAGGGCAGGAAACACCGGGGAGCTGTTTTTT; CDR3 protein: CASSSRAGNTGELFF
clone size: NA; D gene: NA; J gene: TRBJ2-7; CDR3 length: 12; V gene: TRBV5-4; CDR3 DNA: TGTGCCAGCAGCTTAGACGGGAGCGAGCAGTACTTC; CDR3 protein: CASSLDGSEQYF
clone size: many; D gene: NA; J gene: TRBJ2-7; CDR3 length: 13; V gene: TRBV18; CDR3 DNA: TGTGCCAGCTCCGACGCAGGGTCCTACGAGCAGTACTTC; CDR3 protein: CASSDAGSYEQYF
clone size: once; D gene: NA; J gene: TRBJ1-3; CDR3 length: 15; V gene: TRBV19; CDR3 DNA: TGTGCCAGTAGCCGACCGCGGTCCGCCGTGGACACCATATATTTT; CDR3 protein: CASSRPRSAVDTIYF
clone size: NA; D gene: NA; J gene: TRBJ2-1; CDR3 length: 11; V gene: TRBV19; CDR3 DNA: TGTGCCAGTAGGAGTATGAATGAGCAGTTCTTC; CDR3 protein: CASRSMNEQFF
clone size: NA; D gene: TRBD1; J gene: TRBJ2-7; CDR3 length: 14; V gene: TRBV5-1; CDR3 DNA: TGCGCCAGCAGCGCCGGACAGGGGGGATACGAGCAGTACTTC; CDR3 protein: CASSAGQGGYEQYF
clone size: NA; D gene: NA; J gene: TRBJ1-1; CDR3 length: 13; V gene: TRBV19; CDR3 DNA: TGTGCCAGTAGTACCGGAGTTAACACTGAAGCTTTCTTT; CDR3 protein: CASSTGVNTEAFF
clone size: NA; D gene: TRBD1; J gene: TRBJ1-1; CDR3 length: 14; V gene: TRBV6-5; CDR3 DNA: TGTGCCAGCACTGAACAGGGGGGGGGAACTGAAGCTTTCTTT; CDR3 protein: CASTEQGGGTEAFF
clone size: few; D gene: NA; J gene: TRBJ1-2; CDR3 length: 15; V gene: TRBV19; CDR3 DNA: TGTGCCAGTAGTATAAGGGGGACTCTCTTCTATGGCTACACCTTC; CDR3 protein: CASSIRGTLFYGYTF
clone size: NA; D gene: NA; J gene: TRBJ2-7; CDR3 length: 13; V gene: TRBV6-1; CDR3 DNA: TGTGCCAGCAGCGGGGTCGTGGGCTACGAGCAGTACTTC; CDR3 protein: CASSGVVGYEQYF
clone size: NA; D gene: NA; J gene: TRBJ2-7; CDR3 length: 13; V gene: TRBV11-2; CDR3 DNA: TGTGCCAGCAGCTTAGATACGGGTTACGAGCAGTACTTC; CDR3 protein: CASSLDTGYEQYF
clone size: medium-sized; D gene: NA; J gene: TRBJ1-1; CDR3 length: 15; V gene: TRBV6-1; CDR3 DNA: TGTGCCAGCAGTGAAGTCGGCTGGCAAGGTGGTGAAGCTTTCTTT; CDR3 protein: CASSEVGWQGGEAFF
clone size: NA; D gene: TRBD2; J gene: TRBJ2-5; CDR3 length: 15; V gene: TRBV6-1; CDR3 DNA: TGTGCCAGCAGTGGGGGTTCAGCGGGAAGAGAGACCCAGTACTTC; CDR3 protein: CASSGGSAGRETQYF
clone size: NA; D gene: NA; J gene: TRBJ2-2; CDR3 length: 14; V gene: TRBV5-8; CDR3 DNA: TGTGCCAGCAGCTTGTCAGATACCAGCGGGGAGCTGTTTTTT; CDR3 protein: CASSLSDTSGELFF
clone size: once; D gene: NA; J gene: TRBJ2-7; CDR3 length: 16; V gene: TRBV18; CDR3 DNA: TGTGCCAGCTCACCGTTTGGGGGAGGCACCCCCTACGAGCAGTACTTC; CDR3 protein: CASSPFGGGTPYEQYF
clone size: NA; D gene: NA; J gene: TRBJ2-1; CDR3 length: 12; V gene: TRBV7-2; CDR3 DNA: TGTGCCAGCAGCTTAGTGTCCGCCACGCAGTTCTTC; CDR3 protein: CASSLVSATQFF
clone size: NA; D gene: NA; J gene: TRBJ2-7; CDR3 length: 12; V gene: TRBV7-9; CDR3 DNA: TGTGCCAGCAGCTTAGTAGGGGCCGAGCAGTACTTC; CDR3 protein: CASSLVGAEQYF
clone size: few; D gene: NA; J gene: TRBJ2-3; CDR3 length: 16; V gene: TRBV7-6; CDR3 DNA: TGTGCCAGCAGCCCCGGGGGAGCGGGTAGCACAGATACGCAGTATTTT; CDR3 protein: CASSPGGAGSTDTQYF
clone size: NA; D gene: TRBD2; J gene: TRBJ2-7; CDR3 length: 17; V gene: TRBV7-2; CDR3 DNA: TGTGCCAGCAGCGGATTACAAGGGACTAGCGGGAGTTACGAGCAGTACTTC; CDR3 protein: CASSGLQGTSGSYEQYF
clone size: NA; D gene: TRBD2; J gene: TRBJ2-2; CDR3 length: 14; V gene: TRBV5-1; CDR3 DNA: TGCGCCAGCACCGGGACTAGTGGTCCCGGGGAGCTGTTTTTT; CDR3 protein: CASTGTSGPGELFF
clone size: NA; D gene: TRBD2; J gene: TRBJ2-5; CDR3 length: 14; V gene: TRBV6-5; CDR3 DNA: TGTGCCAGCAGTTACTCGCCTAGCGGGGAAACCCAGTACTTC; CDR3 protein: CASSYSPSGETQYF
clone size: NA; D gene: TRBD2; J gene: TRBJ2-5; CDR3 length: 15; V gene: TRBV16; CDR3 DNA: TGTGCCAGCAGCCAGTCAGCGGGGCCACAAGAGACCCAGTACTTC; CDR3 protein: CASSQSAGPQETQYF
clone size: NA; D gene: NA; J gene: TRBJ2-4; CDR3 length: 13; V gene: TRBV6-1; CDR3 DNA: TGTGCCAGCGGGAGTGTAGCCAAAAACATTCAGTACTTC; CDR3 protein: CASGSVAKNIQYF
clone size: NA; D gene: NA; J gene: TRBJ2-2; CDR3 length: 16; V gene: TRBV15; CDR3 DNA: TGTGCCACCAGCAGAGATATTGGGACAAACACCGGGGAGCTGTTTTTT; CDR3 protein: CATSRDIGTNTGELFF
clone size: NA; D gene: NA; J gene: TRBJ2-4; CDR3 length: 14; V gene: TRBV30; CDR3 DNA: TGTGCCTGGGGCAGAAGCCTAGCCAAAAACATTCAGTACTTC; CDR3 protein: CAWGRSLAKNIQYF
clone size: NA; D gene: NA; J gene: TRBJ2-7; CDR3 length: 15; V gene: TRBV7-3; CDR3 DNA: TGTGCCAGCAGCTTATATGGGGACGGAGCCTACGAGCAGTACTTC; CDR3 protein: CASSLYGDGAYEQYF
clone size: NA; D gene: NA; J gene: TRBJ1-2; CDR3 length: 12; V gene: TRBV12-5; CDR3 DNA: TGTGCTAGTGTCCGCCGGAAGGGAGGCTACACCTTC; CDR3 protein: CASVRRKGGYTF
clone size: many; D gene: TRBD1; J gene: TRBJ2-7; CDR3 length: 15; V gene: TRBV5-4; CDR3 DNA: TGTGCCAGCAGCTCCGGGACAGGGACGTTTATCGAGCAGTACTTC; CDR3 protein: CASSSGTGTFIEQYF
clone size: many; D gene: NA; J gene: TRBJ1-5; CDR3 length: 12; V gene: TRBV2; CDR3 DNA: TGTGCCAGCAGTGAAAGCAATCAGCCCCAGCATTTT; CDR3 protein: CASSESNQPQHF
clone size: NA; D gene: TRBD2; J gene: TRBJ2-3; CDR3 length: 16; V gene: TRBV28; CDR3 DNA: TGTGCCAGCAGCCCCATGGGACTAGCGGGAGCGGATACGCAGTATTTT; CDR3 protein: CASSPMGLAGADTQYF